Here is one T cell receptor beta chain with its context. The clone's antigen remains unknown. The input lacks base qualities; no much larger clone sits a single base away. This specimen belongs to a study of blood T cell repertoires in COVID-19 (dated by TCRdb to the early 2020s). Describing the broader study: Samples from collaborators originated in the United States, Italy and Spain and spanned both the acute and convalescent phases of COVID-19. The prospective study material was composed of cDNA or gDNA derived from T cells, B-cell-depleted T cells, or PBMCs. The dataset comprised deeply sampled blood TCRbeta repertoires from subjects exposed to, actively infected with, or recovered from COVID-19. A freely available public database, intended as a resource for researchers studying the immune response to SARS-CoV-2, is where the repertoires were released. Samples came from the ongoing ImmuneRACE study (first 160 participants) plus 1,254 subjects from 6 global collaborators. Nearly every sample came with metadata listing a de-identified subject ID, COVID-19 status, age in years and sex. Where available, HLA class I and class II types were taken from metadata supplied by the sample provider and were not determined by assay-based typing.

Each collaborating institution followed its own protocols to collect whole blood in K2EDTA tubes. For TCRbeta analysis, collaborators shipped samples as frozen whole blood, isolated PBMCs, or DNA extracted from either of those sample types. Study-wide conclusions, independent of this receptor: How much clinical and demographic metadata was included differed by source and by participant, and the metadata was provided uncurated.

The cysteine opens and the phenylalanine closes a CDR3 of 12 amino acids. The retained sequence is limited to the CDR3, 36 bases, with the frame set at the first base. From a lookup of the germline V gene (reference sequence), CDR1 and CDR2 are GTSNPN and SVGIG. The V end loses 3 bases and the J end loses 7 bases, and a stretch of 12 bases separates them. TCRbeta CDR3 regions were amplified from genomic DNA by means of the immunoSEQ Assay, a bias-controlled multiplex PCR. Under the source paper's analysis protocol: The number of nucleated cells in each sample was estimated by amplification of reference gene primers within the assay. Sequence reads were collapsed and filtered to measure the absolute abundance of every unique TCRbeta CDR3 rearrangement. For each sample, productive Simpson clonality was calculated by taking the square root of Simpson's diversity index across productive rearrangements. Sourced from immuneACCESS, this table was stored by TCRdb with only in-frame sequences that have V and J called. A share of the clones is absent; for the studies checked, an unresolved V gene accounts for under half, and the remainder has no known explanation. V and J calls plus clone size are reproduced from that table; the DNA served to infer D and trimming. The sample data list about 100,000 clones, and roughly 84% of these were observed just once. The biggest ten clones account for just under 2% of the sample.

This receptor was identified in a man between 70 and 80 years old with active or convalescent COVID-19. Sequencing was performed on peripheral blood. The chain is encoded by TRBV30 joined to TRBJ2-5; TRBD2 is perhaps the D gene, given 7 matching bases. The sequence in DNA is TGTGCCTGGAGGACAGGCGGGGGGACCCAGTACTTC. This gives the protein CAWRTGGGTQYF.